This record covers a single T cell receptor beta chain. The antigen is unknown. This record belongs to a study of post-analysis software for immune sequencing data. Background on the study: Progressive-relapsing, secondary progressive and relapsing-remitting multiple sclerosis were among the disease courses included. Overall study results and limits: Compared with controls, patients showed significantly lower normalized Chao1 diversity. Analysis by F measure revealed that same-batch samples clustered strongly together. Patients used a handful of TRBV segments, including TRBV5-6, TRBV5-1 and TRBV20-1, more often than controls.

V was trimmed by 7 bases and J by 6 bases, leaving 18 bases between them. CDR1 is SQVTM and CDR2 is ANQGSEA in the germline V gene. The CDR3 runs 13 residues. Prepared libraries of TCR beta cDNA carried unique molecular identifiers. T cells numbering about 0.85 to 11 million yielded cDNA molecules that totaled roughly 500,000. Each CDR3 protein is one row after TCRdb ran MiXCR on the PCR reads. The profile shows about 810,000 distinct CDR3 sequences, about 50% of them singletons. Input material: blood. The chain carries TRBV29-1 and TRBJ1-1; the D gene is possibly TRBD1 (6 bases). The source is a girl between 5 and 17 years old with multiple sclerosis. For the CDR3, the DNA is TGCAGCGGTCAAACCGGGACACAATCTGAAGCTTTCTTT. Amino acids: CSGQTGTQSEAFF.